This T cell receptor (beta chain) was sequenced during a study of PD-L1 blockade in urothelial cancer. Time point meaning: pretreatment peripheral blood. Per the germline V gene, CDR1 is ENHRY and CDR2 is SYGVKD. After removal of 4 bases from V and 2 bases from J, the junction contained 2 bases not matched to a gene. The CDR3 is 14 residues long. This clone appeared once. Repertoires were generated with immunoSEQ multiplex PCR, while TCRdb's copy carries only in-frame clones and drops some. The repertoire has tens of thousands of clones, 84% of them found once; the top ten carry approximately 2%. This clonotype was sampled from a man between 60 and 75 years old with urothelial cancer. Material: PBMCs, obtained around atezolizumab (anti-PD-L1) treatment. The chain links TRBV10-3 to TRBJ1-3, with 7 bases that match TRBD1. CDR3 in amino acids: CAISGDSAGNTIYF. CDR3 in DNA: TGTGCCATCAGTGGGGACAGTGCTGGAAACACCATATATTTT.